Sequencing of this T cell receptor (beta chain) was carried out in a study of blood T cells in healthy people across ages. V shed 3 bases and J 6 bases; nucleotides not matched to a gene: 8. This CDR3 has 14 amino acids. The germline V gene encodes CDR1 SGDLS and CDR2 YYNGEE. Study results and caveats: Across the age range, TCR beta diversity per million T cells fell in a roughly linear way. With naive T cell percentage, TCR beta diversity showed a strong correlation.

Note on this clonotype: Its specificity is not known.

For the second PCR, which ran for 7 to 11 cycles, a sample-barcoded 5' primer and a J-beta primer mix were used. TCRdb recomputed calls from the 5' RACE reads with MiXCR, one row per CDR3 protein. Of about 570,000 distinct CDR3 sequences listed, 25% to 30% were seen once; the top ten hold approximately 17%. Input material: blood. This sequence originates from a woman aged 70-85 years in good health. This chain links TRBV9 with TRBJ1-2, with TRBD1 matching over 7 bases. The CDR3 here is CASSAGPQGDGYTF. The CDR3 nucleotides are TGTGCCAGCAGCGCCGGCCCGCAGGGGGATGGCTACACCTTC.